This T cell receptor (beta chain) was sequenced in a study of blood T cell repertoires in COVID-19 (TCRdb year 2020). Concerning the study at large: Samples covering the acute and convalescent phases of COVID-19 were provided by collaborators in the United States, Italy and Spain. The material from the prospective study consisted of cDNA or gDNA derived from T cells, B-cell-depleted T cells, or PBMCs. The dataset comprised deeply sampled blood TCRbeta repertoires from subjects exposed to, actively infected with, or recovered from COVID-19. The repertoires were released in a freely available public database intended as a resource for research on the immune response to SARS-CoV-2. Samples came from the ongoing ImmuneRACE study (first 160 participants) plus 1,254 subjects from 6 global collaborators. A de-identified subject ID, COVID-19 status, age in years and sex were almost always included in the sample metadata. Where HLA class I and class II types were available, the types were taken from metadata supplied by the sample provider, not from assay-based typing.

TCRbeta CDR3 regions were amplified from genomic DNA by means of the immunoSEQ Assay, a bias-controlled multiplex PCR. Concerning the study's data processing: The number of nucleated cells in each sample was estimated from the amplification of reference gene primers within the assay. Sequence reads were collapsed and filtered to measure the absolute abundance of every unique TCRbeta CDR3 rearrangement. For each sample, productive Simpson clonality was calculated as the square root of Simpson's diversity index across productive rearrangements. TCRdb obtained this table from immuneACCESS and retained in-frame rearrangements with V and J assigned. These tables miss some clones; where compared with another copy, unresolved V genes account for less than half of the shortfall, and the remainder is unexplained. The V and J calls and clone size were taken over from that table, and D and trimming were inferred from the DNA. The sample includes approximately 140,000 clones, with around 85% observed a single time. The ten biggest clones cover more than 3% of the sample.

Based on the germline V gene, the CDR1 and CDR2 sequences are MDHEN and SYDVKM. The CDR3 goes from the cysteine to the phenylalanine over 14 residues. The entry retains the CDR3 DNA only, 42 bases that are in frame from base 1. The junction shows trimming of 7 bases on V and 4 bases on J, and the gene matches do not reach 7 bases of it. Results the study describes overall, beyond this receptor: The amount of clinical and demographic metadata varied by source and participant and was provided uncurated.

The sample holds a few counts of this clone. Which antigen it targets is not known. Per-base quality was not reported, and no clone a single base away is much larger than it. Each collaborating institution followed its own protocols to collect whole blood in K2EDTA tubes. For TCRbeta analysis, collaborators shipped samples in one of three forms: frozen whole blood, isolated PBMCs, or DNA extracted from either of those sample types. This clonotype originated in a man between 65 and 85 years old with acute or convalescent COVID-19. Recombination connected TRBV28 to TRBJ1-5; 7 bases in between match TRBD1. The sequenced sample was peripheral blood. The sequence in DNA is TGTGCCAGCAACATGAGGGGGCCTAATCAGCCCCAGCATTTT. The resulting protein is CASNMRGPNQPQHF.